Each of the 10 T cell receptor beta chains below was sequenced from the same sample in a study of beta chain features in type 1 diabetes. No antigens are known for them. Since all of the isolated RNA was reverse transcribed, expressed TCRB transcripts were what got sequenced. Generated by immunoSEQ multiplex PCR, the TCRdb table keeps only in-frame clones and is missing some. This table holds some 660,000 clones, over 12% found once. The study's findings and limits: In every one of the four CD4+ subsets, TCRB CDR3s were moderately but significantly shorter in Type 1 diabetes patients.

The sample consisted of naive CD4+ T cells from blood. These receptors came from a man aged 18 to 30 with type 1 diabetes.

In regard to this clone: The same CDR3 also results from other DNA sequences found in this sample. The chain uses TRBV30 and TRBJ1-1; weak D call: TRBD1 (6 bases). CDR1 is GTSNPN and CDR2 is SVGIG in the germline V gene (reference sequence). This CDR3 region has 12 residues. V lost 2 bases, J lost 5 bases, and 9 bases lay in between. The CDR3: CAWSLQGTEAFF. CDR3 sequence (DNA): TGTGCCTGGAGTTTACAGGGAACTGAAGCTTTCTTT.

V usage is TRBV27 and J usage is TRBJ2-1, with D perhaps assigned TRBD1 or TRBD2 (5 bases each). Trimming left V 7 bases short and J 6 bases short, with 19 bases between. Germline CDR1 MNHEY, CDR2 SMNVEV (reference sequence). This CDR3 region has 15 residues. The CDR3, as DNA: TGTGCCAGCACCCTGACTACTGGGGGAGCCAATGAGCAGTTCTTC. Its translation: CASTLTTGGANEQFF.

This clone appeared a few times. The chain couples TRBV29-1 to TRBJ2-5; 8 bases agree with TRBD1. J was trimmed by 5 bases and V by 1 base; bases with no gene match: 6. CDR3 length: 14 amino acids. Germline V gene lookup returns CDR1 SQVTM and CDR2 ANQGSEA. CDR3 sequence reads: CSVEATGGWETQYF. The DNA for the CDR3 is TGCAGCGTTGAAGCTACAGGGGGTTGGGAGACCCAGTACTTC.

The chain links TRBV4-1 to TRBJ2-5, with D unclear. V was cut by 3 bases and J by 2 bases, with 7 bases left in between. Germline assignment: CDR1 MGHRA and CDR2 YSYEKL. The CDR3 contains 13 residues. The CDR3 bases are TGCGCCAGCAGCCAGATGGCACAAGAGACCCAGTACTTC. Protein product: CASSQMAQETQYF.

Worth noting for this clone: Other DNA sequences in this sample translate to the same CDR3. J is TRBJ2-1 and V is TRBV9; D is ambiguous. Trimming pared 0 bases from V and 3 bases from J, leaving 1 base between. The CDR3 spans 12 residues. Germline assignment: CDR1 SGDLS and CDR2 YYNGEE. The DNA for the CDR3 is TGTGCCAGCAGCGTAGACTACAATGAGCAGTTCTTC. It encodes CASSVDYNEQFF.

The genes are TRBV20-1 and TRBJ2-7; D is undetermined. This CDR3 region has 11 residues. Germline V lookup: CDR1 DFQATT, CDR2 SNEGSKA (reference sequence). Trimming took 1 base from V and 5 from J, leaving 6 bases between them. The CDR3 nucleotides read TGCAGTGCTAGAGGTAGAAACGAGCAGTACTTC. Amino acid sequence: CSARGRNEQYF.

The table lists this clone with a few counts. This chain links TRBV9 with TRBJ2-1, with TRBD2 as a possible D gene (5 bases). The V gene lost 3 bases and the J gene lost 2 bases, with 9 bases spanning the gap. Germline loops: CDR1 SGDLS, CDR2 YYNGEE. The CDR3 loop spans 14 amino acids. Here the CDR3 reads CASSELGAYNEQFF. CDR3 in DNA: TGTGCCAGCAGCGAACTAGGAGCCTACAATGAGCAGTTCTTC.

In nucleotides, the CDR3 is TGTGCCAGCAGCCCCACCGGTAATGAAAAACTGTTTTTT. Protein sequence: CASSPTGNEKLFF. The chain is built from TRBV7-9 and TRBJ1-4, with D unclear. The germline V and J ends were trimmed by 5 bases and 4 bases, with 8 bases remaining between them. The CDR3 extends over 13 amino acids. The germline V gene has CDR1 SEHNR and CDR2 FQNEAQ (reference sequence).

This sequence joins TRBV15 and TRBJ2-3; no reliable D call. The CDR3 has 14 amino acids. V shed 0 bases and J shed 3 bases, with 7 bases lying between them. Germline values: CDR1 LNHNV, CDR2 YYDKDF (reference sequence). CDR3 in amino acids: CATSREVLTDTQYF. CDR3 nucleotides: TGTGCCACCAGCAGAGAGGTCCTAACAGATACGCAGTATTTT. Complete variable domain (other parts from reference TRBV15 and TRBJ2-3): DAMVIQNPRYQVTQFGKPVTLSCSQTLNHNVMYWYQQKSSQAPKLLFHYYDKDFNNEADTPDNFQSRRPNTSFCFLDIRSPGLGDTAMYLCATSREVLTDTQYFGPGTRLTVL.

This clone occurred a few times. This sequence joins TRBV7-2 and TRBJ2-3; 8 bases match TRBD2. Trimming at V came to 3 bases and at J to 3 bases, leaving 5 bases not matched to a gene. The CDR3 runs to 15 residues. Looked up from germline, CDR1 is SGHTA and CDR2 is FQGNSA. The CDR3 nucleotides are TGTGCCAGCAGCTTCCCGGGGGGGCCGACAGATACGCAGTATTTT. This translates into CASSFPGGPTDTQYF.